The 8 T cell receptor beta chains in this list originate from one sample, sequenced in a study of persistence of HIV-infected CD4 T cells. The libraries were made with immunoSEQ version 4 in survey mode. Profiling relied on immunoSEQ multiplex PCR, and the TCRdb table lists in-frame clones only, not all of them. There are about 46,000 clones in the sample; over 80% occur only once, and 3% to 3.5% lies in the top ten. This nonspecific control used anti-CD3/anti-CD28 bead stimulation of CD4+ T cells. Responding CD4+ T cells were sorted by upregulation of both CD40 ligand and CD69. Which antigens these TCRs recognize remains unknown. Material: CD4+ T cells sorted from PBMCs after approximately 18-hour stimulation, obtained from a patient who received antiretroviral therapy. The receptors shown here come from an adult woman with HIV who was CMV-seropositive.

The genes are TRBV12-3 or TRBV12-4 and TRBJ1-2, with unresolved D. Trimming pared 6 bases from V and 7 bases from J, leaving 15 bases between. There are 13 residues in the CDR3. CDR3 sequence reads: CASSSSSYGGYTF. The DNA of the CDR3 is TGTGCCAGCAGCTCCTCCTCCTACGGTGGCTACACCTTC.

The chain combines TRBV18 with TRBJ2-3, with 10 bases aligning to TRBD2. Germline V lookup: CDR1 KGHSH, CDR2 LQKENI. The ends lost 3 bases at V and 9 bases at J; junction bases unmatched: 9. There are 15 residues in the CDR3. CDR3 sequence: CASSPPAGGERTQYF. The CDR3 nucleotides are TGTGCCAGCTCACCCCCAGCGGGGGGGGAAAGGACGCAGTATTTT. Full variable domain (missing parts from reference TRBV18 and TRBJ2-3): NAGVMQNPRHLVRRRGQEARLRCSPMKGHSHVYWYRQLPEEGLKFMVYLQKENIIDESGMPKERFSAEFPKEGPSILRIQQVVRGDSAAYFCASSPPAGGERTQYFGPGTRLTVL.

J is TRBJ1-1 and V is TRBV19; tentative D call: TRBD1 (6 bases). CDR1 is LNHDA, CDR2 SQIVND, per germline (reference sequence). This CDR3 spans 15 amino acids. Trimming cost V 3 bases and J 2 bases, with 13 bases left between them. The CDR3 DNA reads as TGTGCCAGTAGTATTGGGGGGCAGGGAAACACTGAAGCTTTCTTT. It codes for CASSIGGQGNTEAFF. The full variable domain, rest sourced from reference TRBV19 and TRBJ1-1, is DGGITQSPKYLFRKEGQNVTLSCEQNLNHDAMYWYRQDPGQGLRLIYYSQIVNDFQKGDIAEGYSVSREKKESFPLTVTSAQKNPTAFYLCASSIGGQGNTEAFFGQGTRLTVV.

The genes are TRBV7-3 and TRBJ2-3, with unresolved D. The germline V gene has CDR1 SGHTA and CDR2 FQGTGA. The CDR3 extends over 13 amino acids. With 2 bases removed from V and 3 bases from J, the gap between germline ends came to 6 bases. For the CDR3, the DNA is TGTGCCAGCAGCTTAGGTATTACAGATACGCAGTATTTT. This translates into CASSLGITDTQYF.

The rearrangement links TRBV19 to TRBJ2-2; 8 nucleotides agree with TRBD1. V shed 3 bases, J shed 5 bases, and the junction held 8 bases outside the gene matches. CDR3 length: 16 residues. Germline values: CDR1 LNHDA, CDR2 SQIVND (reference sequence). The CDR3 DNA reads TGTGCCAGTAGTATTTTAGGTCAGGGGGCTACCGGGGAGCTGTTTTTT. Translation gives CASSILGQGATGELFF.

The J gene is TRBJ2-6, the V gene TRBV21-1; the table names TRBD1, a call not compared with the DNA. TRBV21-1 is deemed a pseudogene. The CDR3 is 17 amino acids. The CDR3 loop reads CASSGGQLPSGANVLTF. The DNA of the CDR3 is TGTGCCAGCAGCGGCGGACAGTTACCCTCTGGGGCCAACGTCCTGACTTTC.

This clone has just one count. Here the CDR3 DNA reads TGTGCCATCAGTGGCAACGGGGCCCAAGAGACCCAGTACTTC. Translating gives CAISGNGAQETQYF. The genes are TRBV10-3 and TRBJ2-5; the D call may be TRBD1 or TRBD2 (5 bases each). The CDR3 loop spans 14 amino acids. Germline V gene lookup returns CDR1 ENHRY and CDR2 SYGVKD. Trimming stripped 4 bases from V and 1 base from J, with 10 bases between.

The V and J genes are TRBV19 and TRBJ1-4; TRBD1 agrees at 7 bases. The CDR3 sequence is 15 residues long. The V gene's germline CDR1 is LNHDA and CDR2 SQIVND (reference sequence). The ends lost 1 base at V and 5 bases at J; junction bases unmatched: 4. The CDR3 sequence is CASSIGGQPNEKLFF. The CDR3 coding sequence is TGTGCCAGTAGTATAGGGGGACAGCCAAATGAAAAACTGTTTTTT. Drawing the rest from reference TRBV19 and TRBJ1-4, the complete variable domain is DGGITQSPKYLFRKEGQNVTLSCEQNLNHDAMYWYRQDPGQGLRLIYYSQIVNDFQKGDIAEGYSVSREKKESFPLTVTSAQKNPTAFYLCASSIGGQPNEKLFFGSGTQLSVL.